The 4 T cell receptor beta chains presented below share a single source sample, sequenced in a study of T cells in Graves' hyperthyroidism and ophthalmopathy. From RNA transcripts, TCR beta CDR3 regions were amplified. The HTBI primer set drove a first-round RT-PCR of the TCR CDR3. TCRdb re-analysed the multiplex PCR reads in MiXCR, keeping a single row per CDR3 protein. The data contain 300,000 to 400,000 distinct CDR3 sequences, roughly 15% of them singletons. The sample taken for sequencing was blood. All receptors come from a woman aged 25 to 39 with Graves' ophthalmopathy.

The rearrangement joins TRBV4-2 to TRBJ2-7; possible D gene TRBD2, 6 bases. Trimming cost V 1 base and J 6 bases, with 10 bases left between them. Germline CDR1 LGHNA, CDR2 YNFKEQ. The CDR3 has 13 residues. Here the CDR3 reads CASSQVAGGEQYF. CDR3 sequence (DNA): TGTGCCAGCAGCCAAGTGGCCGGGGGCGAGCAGTACTTC.

The rearrangement links TRBV6-1 to TRBJ2-3, with unresolved D. Germline CDR1 and CDR2: MNHNS and SASEGT. The ends were cut back, 5 bases at V and 5 bases at J, with 11 bases in the middle. This CDR3 spans 13 amino acids. This CDR3 reads CASSYTLKDTQYF. The CDR3 coding sequence is TGTGCCAGCAGTTACACCTTAAAAGATACGCAGTATTTT.

The chain couples TRBV29-1 to TRBJ1-1; unclear D gene. Germline values: CDR1 SQVTM, CDR2 ANQGSEA. The CDR3 extends over 10 amino acids. V gave up 3 bases and J gave up 9 bases, with 8 bases separating them. CDR3: CSVDSNQAFF. In nucleotides, the CDR3 is TGCAGCGTTGACAGCAATCAAGCTTTCTTT.

This clonotype appeared many times. The genes are TRBV5-6 and TRBJ2-7; 7 positions match TRBD1. V trimming: 6 bases; J trimming: 2 bases; junction bases outside the gene matches: 11. The CDR3 sequence is 15 residues long. CDR1 and CDR2 from the germline V gene are SGHDT and YYEEEE. In nucleotides, the CDR3 is TGTGCCAGCAACCTCCGGGGACAGAAACCCTACGAGCAGTACTTC. It is translated as CASNLRGQKPYEQYF.